The subject of this entry is one T cell receptor beta chain. The antigen remains unidentified. The record originates from a study of CD4 T cells in relation to SARS-CoV-2 and coronaviruses. Overall study context: Controls used an HIV-1 Nef peptide pool or no peptide.

CD4+ T cells from unexposed donors were obtained before the COVID-19 pandemic (2011-2018). After ten to eleven days of culture, CD4+ T cells were isolated. Unexposed-donor CD4+ T cells were probed with SARS-CoV-2 S/N and four cold-coronavirus spikes, cells permitting. Some clones are missing from TCRdb's copy, which holds only in-frame ones; the method was immunoSEQ multiplex PCR. The profile covers under 20,000 clones, with around 80% appearing a single time and 15% to 20% taken by the ten largest. Sequencing was done on a sample of CD4+ T cells from PBMCs, cultured in vitro. The TCR originated in a human donor in good health.

CDR3 bases: TGCGCCAGCAGCTTTGTAGCGGGAGTTTCAGATACGCAGTATTTT. Protein sequence: CASSFVAGVSDTQYF. The chain uses TRBV5-1 and TRBJ2-3; 9 bases are shared with TRBD2. There are 15 residues in the CDR3. CDR1 and CDR2 (germline): SGHRS, YFSETQ. The V segment lost 2 bases and the J segment 4 bases; nucleotides outside the gene matches: 5.